These T cell receptor beta chains were read from a single sample in a study of neurological immune-mediated disorders. TCRdb processed the 5' RACE reads anew with MiXCR; each CDR3 protein has one entry. Here the sample spans tens of thousands of distinct CDR3 sequences, less than 25% being singletons. Sequenced sample: PBMCs. These TCRs come from a man aged 55 to 70 with HTLV-1-associated myelopathy (HAM/TSP). The CDR3 runs from the conserved cysteine through the conserved F or W. Fields, in order: clone size, J gene, D gene, V gene, CDR3 DNA, CDR3 protein. The D gene is left open where the match is weak. For some rows the clone size is stated as once, few or many, or as a class when expanded; others skip it.

>many|TRBJ2-1|-|TRBV7-2
TGTGCCAGCAGCTTAAAATGGACAGTTAATGAGCAGTTCTTC
CASSLKWTVNEQFF
>many|TRBJ1-1|-|TRBV4-1
TGCGCCAGCAGCGCCAGGACTGGGGCCACTGAAGCTTTCTTT
CASSARTGATEAFF
>many|TRBJ1-5|-|TRBV2
TGTGCCAGCAGCCCCAAGGGGGGGGCGGTCAATCAGCCCCAGCATTTT
CASSPKGGAVNQPQHF
>many|TRBJ2-3|-|TRBV4-1
TGCGCCAGCAGCCAAGAGGGAAGCGGGTTCACGGATACGCAGTATTTT
CASSQEGSGFTDTQYF
>many|TRBJ2-1|-|TRBV5-1
TGCGCCAGCAGCTTGGAGGGGGGCAATGAGCAGTTCTTC
CASSLEGGNEQFF
>many|TRBJ2-6|TRBD1|TRBV5-1
TGCGCCAGCAGCCAGGGGGCCACTGGGGCCAACGTCCTGACTTTC
CASSQGATGANVLTF
>many|TRBJ2-1|-|TRBV6-5
TGTGCCAGCAGTTACAGCAGCTCCTACAATGAGCAGTTCTTC
CASSYSSSYNEQFF
>-|TRBJ2-1|-|TRBV7-2
-
CASSFYICSATLAGVSYNEQFF
>many|TRBJ2-3|TRBD2|TRBV4-1
TGCGCCAGCAGCCAAGGATCTAGCGGACTATACACAGATACGCAGTATTTT
CASSQGSSGLYTDTQYF
>-|TRBJ1-4|-|TRBV20-1
TGCAGTGCTACCCTACGGTCTGGTGGTGAAAAACTGTTTTTT
CSATLRSGGEKLFF
>many|TRBJ1-5|-|TRBV7-9
TGTGCCAGCAGCACTGGGCCGGGTCTCAGTCAGCCCCAGCATTTT
CASSTGPGLSQPQHF
>many|TRBJ1-2|TRBD1|TRBV3-1
TGTGCCAGCAGCCAGGGGCTTTCCGGGACAGGGGCCGGCTACACCTTC
CASSQGLSGTGAGYTF
>-|TRBJ1-5|-|TRBV10-3
TGTGCCATCCGTGGGGATAGCAATCAGCCCCAGCATTTT
CAIRGDSNQPQHF
>many|TRBJ2-1|-|TRBV12-3/TRBV12-4
TGTGCCAGCAGTTTAGCGCAGCTAGCGAGGGCCTACAATGAGCAGTTCTTC
CASSLAQLARAYNEQFF
>-|TRBJ1-2|-|TRBV27
TGTGCCAGCAGTTTATGGCCAGACGGCGGCTACACCTTC
CASSLWPDGGYTF
>many|TRBJ2-1|-|TRBV6-6
TGTGCCAGCAGGACCCCTCTGAGCGGAGGAGGGTACAATGAGCAGTTCTTC
CASRTPLSGGGYNEQFF
>many|TRBJ2-3|-|TRBV5-1
TGCGCCAGCAGCTTGAACCCCGGTTATAGCACAGATACGCAGTATTTT
CASSLNPGYSTDTQYF
>-|TRBJ1-4|TRBD1|TRBV18
TGTGCCAGCTCAAAGAGACAGGGACCGGGGAATGAAAAACTGTTTTTT
CASSKRQGPGNEKLFF
>-|TRBJ2-3|-|TRBV30
TGTGCCTGGAGTGTAAGGCTAGCTACAGATACGCAGTATTTT
CAWSVRLATDTQYF
>-|TRBJ1-3|-|TRBV7-2
TGTGCCAGCAGCGCCAGGCCGGGGGCAGGAAACACCATATATTTT
CASSARPGAGNTIYF
>many|TRBJ1-5|-|TRBV7-9
TGTGCCAGCAGCTTAGACCCGGGGCAGCCCCAGCATTTT
CASSLDPGQPQHF
>many|TRBJ2-7|-|TRBV10-3
TGTGCCATCAGGGAAGGGGGGGCCGCCTACGAGCAGTACTTC
CAIREGGAAYEQYF